A selection of T cell receptor beta chains follows, all from one sample in a study of blood T cells in healthy people across ages. TCRdb reprocessed the 5' RACE reads via MiXCR and lists one record per CDR3 protein. In the table there are more than 1.4 million distinct CDR3 sequences, roughly 40% of which are singletons. Sequenced input: blood. These receptor sequences come from a woman aged 18-35 years in good health. Each CDR3 is given with its conserved first and last residue.

j_gene | v_gene | CDR3aa
TRBJ2-1 | TRBV20-1 | CSARAGSSYNEQFF
TRBJ2-2 | TRBV14 | CASSQGRGQGRSGELFF
TRBJ1-4 | TRBV7-6 | CASSFLQGLATNEKLFF
TRBJ1-1 | TRBV20-1 | CSARGATANTEAFF
TRBJ2-5 | TRBV20-1 | CSAALWSSGSGETQYF
TRBJ2-1 | TRBV4-1 | CASSQAWLAGGHNEQFF
TRBJ2-5 | TRBV20-1 | CSARDPQGPETQYF
TRBJ1-2 | TRBV7-9 | CASSLAKEGHGYTF
TRBJ2-3 | TRBV11-2 | CASSRELAGRVGDTQYF
TRBJ1-5 | TRBV6-6 | CASAPLGNQPQHF
TRBJ2-7 | TRBV20-1 | CSARDYGAPSYEQYF
TRBJ1-2 | TRBV4-1 | CASSQDVKLGGYTF
TRBJ2-3 | TRBV12-5 | CASGWSTDTQYF
TRBJ2-1 | TRBV7-9 | CASRLVESNEQFF
TRBJ1-2 | TRBV28 | CASGTGGYGYTF
TRBJ1-2 | TRBV3-1 | CASSQDIFNYGYTF
TRBJ1-4 | TRBV20-1 | CSARETGGAGTNEKLFF
TRBJ1-2 | TRBV11-2 | CASSLDFGPHYGYTF
TRBJ2-7 | TRBV11-1 | CASSQSEGAGRSYEQYF
TRBJ1-1 | TRBV6-5 | CASSSAGTEAFF
TRBJ2-4 | TRBV20-1 | CSARRAGGQENIQYF
TRBJ2-7 | TRBV7-9 | CASSYHWEQYF
TRBJ1-1 | TRBV28 | CASSFWSLLTGNTEAFF
TRBJ2-7 | TRBV20-1 | CSAHLWTSGNCEQYF
TRBJ2-7 | TRBV2 | CASSDGQNYEQYF
TRBJ1-2 | TRBV27 | CASSFGQGTYGYTF
TRBJ2-7 | TRBV6-1 | CASSLTSGSVYEQYF
TRBJ2-1 | TRBV4-1 | CASSHEERGAYNEQFF
TRBJ1-4 | TRBV2 | CASSSQGGSGEKLFF
TRBJ2-3 | TRBV11-2 | CASSLNPPSGASTDTQYF
TRBJ2-1 | TRBV6-5 | CASSLSGPLRNEQFF
. | TRBV21-1 | CASSSIATYEQYF
TRBJ2-5 | TRBV14 | CASSQGRTGEGEETQYF
TRBJ2-7 | TRBV7-2 | CASSSGTSPHEQYF